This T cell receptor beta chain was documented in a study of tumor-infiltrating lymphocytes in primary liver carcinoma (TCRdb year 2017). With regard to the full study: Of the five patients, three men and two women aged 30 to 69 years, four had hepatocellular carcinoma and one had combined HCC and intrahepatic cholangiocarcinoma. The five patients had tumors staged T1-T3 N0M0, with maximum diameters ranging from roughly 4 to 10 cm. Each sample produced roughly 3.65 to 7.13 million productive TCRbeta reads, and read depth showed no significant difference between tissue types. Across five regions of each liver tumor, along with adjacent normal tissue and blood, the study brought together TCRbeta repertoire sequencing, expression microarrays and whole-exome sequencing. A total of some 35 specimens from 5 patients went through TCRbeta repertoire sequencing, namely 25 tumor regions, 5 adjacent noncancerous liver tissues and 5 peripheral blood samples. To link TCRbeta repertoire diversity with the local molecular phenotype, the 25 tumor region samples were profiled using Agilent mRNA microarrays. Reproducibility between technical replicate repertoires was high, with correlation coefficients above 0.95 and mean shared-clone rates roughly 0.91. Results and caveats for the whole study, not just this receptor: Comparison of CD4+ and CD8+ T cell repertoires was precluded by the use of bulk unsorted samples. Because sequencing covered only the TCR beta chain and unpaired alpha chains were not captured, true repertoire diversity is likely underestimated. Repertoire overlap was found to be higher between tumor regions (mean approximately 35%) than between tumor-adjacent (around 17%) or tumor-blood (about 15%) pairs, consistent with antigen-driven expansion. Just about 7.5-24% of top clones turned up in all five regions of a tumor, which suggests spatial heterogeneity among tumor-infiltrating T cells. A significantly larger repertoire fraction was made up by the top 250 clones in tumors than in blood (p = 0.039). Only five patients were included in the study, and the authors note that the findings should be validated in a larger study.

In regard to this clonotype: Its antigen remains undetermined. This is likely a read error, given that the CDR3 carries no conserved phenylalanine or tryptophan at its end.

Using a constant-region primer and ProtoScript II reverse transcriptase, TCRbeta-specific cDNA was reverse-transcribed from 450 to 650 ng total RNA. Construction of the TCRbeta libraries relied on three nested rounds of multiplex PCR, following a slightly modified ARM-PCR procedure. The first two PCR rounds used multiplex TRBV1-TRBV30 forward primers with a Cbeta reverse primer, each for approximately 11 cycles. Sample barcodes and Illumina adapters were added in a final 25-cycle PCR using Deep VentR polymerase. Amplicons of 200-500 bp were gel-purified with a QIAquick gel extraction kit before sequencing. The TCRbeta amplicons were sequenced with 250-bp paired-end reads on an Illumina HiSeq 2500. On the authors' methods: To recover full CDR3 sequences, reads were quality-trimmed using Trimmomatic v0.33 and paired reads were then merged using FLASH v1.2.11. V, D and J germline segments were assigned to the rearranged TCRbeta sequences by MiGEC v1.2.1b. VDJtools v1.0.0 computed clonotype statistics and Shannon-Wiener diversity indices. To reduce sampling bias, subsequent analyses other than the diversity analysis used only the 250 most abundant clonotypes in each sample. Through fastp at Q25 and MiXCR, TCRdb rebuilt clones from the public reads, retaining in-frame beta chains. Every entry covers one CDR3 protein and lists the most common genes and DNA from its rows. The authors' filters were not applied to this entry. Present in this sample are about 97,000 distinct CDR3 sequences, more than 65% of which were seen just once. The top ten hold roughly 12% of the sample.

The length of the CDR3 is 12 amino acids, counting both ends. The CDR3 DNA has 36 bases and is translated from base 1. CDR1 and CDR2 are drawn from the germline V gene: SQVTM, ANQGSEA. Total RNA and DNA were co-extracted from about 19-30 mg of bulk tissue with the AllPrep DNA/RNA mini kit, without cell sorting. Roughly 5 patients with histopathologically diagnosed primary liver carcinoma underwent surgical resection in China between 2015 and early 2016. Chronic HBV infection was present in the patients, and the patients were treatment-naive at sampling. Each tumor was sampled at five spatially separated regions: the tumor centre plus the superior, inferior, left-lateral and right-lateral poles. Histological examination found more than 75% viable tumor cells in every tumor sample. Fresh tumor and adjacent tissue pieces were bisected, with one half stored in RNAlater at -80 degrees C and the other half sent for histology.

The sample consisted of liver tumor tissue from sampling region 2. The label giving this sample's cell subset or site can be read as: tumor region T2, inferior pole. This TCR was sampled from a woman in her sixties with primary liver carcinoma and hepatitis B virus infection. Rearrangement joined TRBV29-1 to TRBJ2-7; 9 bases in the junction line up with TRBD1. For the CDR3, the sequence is CSVEGTGDEQYL. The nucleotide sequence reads TGCAGCGTTGAAGGGACAGGGGACGAACAGTACCTC.